These 22 T cell receptor beta chains share one sample of origin, sequenced in a study of monozygotic twins with inflammatory bowel disease. TCRdb re-analyzed the 5' RACE reads; it lists each CDR3 protein once, without DNA. This table holds around 380,000 distinct CDR3 sequences. Sequencing input: blood. Receptors originate from a human donor with ulcerative colitis or Crohn's disease, or a healthy co-twin of an affected twin (not recorded which).

This sequence joins TRBV24-1 and TRBJ2-7. The CDR3 consists of 12 residues. Germline CDR1 reads KGHDR; CDR2 reads SFDVKD. The CDR3 loop reads CATMSSSYEQYF.

The chain uses TRBV4-2 and TRBJ1-4; the TCRdb call, TRBD1, lacks DNA for checking. Germline values: CDR1 LGHNA, CDR2 YNFKEQ. The CDR3 totals 19 residues. This chain's CDR3 is CASSTDRSTPGQTNEKLFF.

This chain links TRBV20-1 with TRBJ2-7; TCRdb outputs TRBD1, but without DNA this stays unchecked. CDR1 DFQATT and CDR2 SNEGSKA come from the germline V gene (reference sequence). This CDR3 has 15 residues. CDR3 residues: CSASPVSGVTYEQYF.

The V call is TRBV15, the J call TRBJ1-1; TCRdb reports TRBD1, a call that lacks DNA to check it against. The CDR3 runs to 16 residues. The germline V gene encodes CDR1 LNHNV and CDR2 YYDKDF (reference sequence). The CDR3 sequence is CATSRTPGQGNTEAFF.

CDR3 in amino acids: CSVEFRGSYEQYF. This chain joins TRBV29-1 and TRBJ2-7. The CDR3 extends over 13 amino acids. Germline CDR1 is SQVTM and CDR2 is ANQGSEA.

The chain employs TRBV14 and TRBJ2-1. Per the germline V gene, CDR1 is SGHDN and CDR2 is FVKESK. CDR3 length equals 12 residues. The CDR3 sequence: CASSYGLNEQFF.

V usage is TRBV7-8 and J usage is TRBJ2-1; TCRdb names TRBD2, which stays unverified in the absence of DNA. The germline CDR1 and CDR2 sequences are SGHVS and FQNEAQ. The CDR3 sequence is 16 residues long. The CDR3 here is CASSHTLAGVPNEQFF.

The rearrangement joins TRBV7-2 to TRBJ2-2; the D call from TCRdb, TRBD1, cannot be confirmed without DNA. The CDR3 covers 14 residues. CDR1 and CDR2 from the germline V gene are SGHTA and FQGNSA. CDR3 sequence: CASTTTGLTGELFF. Full variable domain (outside the CDR3, taken from reference TRBV7-2 and TRBJ2-2): GAGVSQSPSNKVTEKGKDVELRCDPISGHTALYWYRQSLGQGLEFLIYFQGNSAPDKSGLPSDRFSAERTGGSVSTLTIQRTQQEDSAVYLCASTTTGLTGELFFGEGSRLTVL.

The chain combines TRBV5-1 with TRBJ2-7; TCRdb picks TRBD1, but there is no DNA to check that call. This CDR3 has 13 amino acids. CDR1 SGHRS and CDR2 YFSETQ come from the germline V gene. CDR3 amino acids: CASSSTGTYEQYF.

The rearrangement uses TRBV6-1 and TRBJ2-5; TCRdb lists TRBD1, though no DNA is available to test this call. This CDR3 comprises 16 residues. Germline assignment: CDR1 MNHNS and CDR2 SASEGT. The CDR3 sequence: CASSVSGGRSGETQYF.

This chain uses TRBV12-3 or TRBV12-4 with TRBJ2-2; TCRdb lists TRBD1, though no DNA is available to test this call. This CDR3 is built from 16 residues. CDR3 amino acids: CASSLVGRGRAGELFF.

This CDR3 reads CASSQITGTVAAGYTF. The rearrangement links TRBV18 to TRBJ1-2; TCRdb's D gene call, TRBD1, goes unchecked for lack of DNA. The CDR3 length is 16 residues. The germline V gene encodes CDR1 KGHSH and CDR2 LQKENI.

The V and J genes are TRBV5-4 and TRBJ2-7; the D call from TCRdb, TRBD1, cannot be confirmed without DNA. The germline CDR1 and CDR2 sequences are SGHNT and YYREEE (reference sequence). The CDR3 totals 16 residues. The CDR3 region is CASSLGAGSPTNEQYF.

The chain uses TRBV6-1 and TRBJ2-1; TCRdb names TRBD1, which stays unverified in the absence of DNA. CDR3 length: 16 residues. Per the germline V gene, CDR1 is MNHNS and CDR2 is SASEGT. The CDR3 here is CASKSSRDRVFNEQFF.

The CDR3 loop reads CSVESPERKLFF. The chain recombines TRBV29-1 with TRBJ1-4; TCRdb calls TRBD1, which cannot be checked without DNA. The CDR3 is 12 residues long. Germline V gene sequence: CDR1 SQVTM, CDR2 ANQGSEA. Drawing the rest from reference TRBV29-1 and TRBJ1-4, the complete variable domain is SAVISQKPSRDICQRGTSLTIQCQVDSQVTMMFWYRQQPGQSLTLIATANQGSEATYESGFVIDKFPISRPNLTFSTLTVSNMSPEDSSIYLCSVESPERKLFFGSGTQLSVL.

The chain joins TRBV6-2 or TRBV6-3 to TRBJ2-1; without DNA, the TCRdb call of TRBD2 cannot be checked. CDR3 length: 14 residues. The germline V gene encodes CDR1 MNHEY and CDR2 SVGEGT. The chain's CDR3 is CASRLSGPYNEQFF.

The genes are TRBV5-1 and TRBJ1-2; the TCRdb D gene call, TRBD1, has no DNA to confirm it. CDR1 and CDR2 (germline): SGHRS, YFSETQ. There are 15 residues in the CDR3. CDR3 sequence: CASSSLGQGDYGYTF. The full variable domain, in which reference TRBV5-1 and TRBJ1-2 provide the parts outside the CDR3, is KAGVTQTPRYLIKTRGQQVTLSCSPISGHRSVSWYQQTPGQGLQFLFEYFSETQRNKGNFPGRFSGRQFSNSRSEMNVSTLELGDSALYLCASSSLGQGDYGYTFGSGTRLTVV.

The chain recombines TRBV25-1 with TRBJ2-7. CDR1 and CDR2 (germline): MGHDK, SYGVNS. The CDR3 contains 13 residues. The CDR3: CASSFKVTAEQYF.

The chain has TRBV20-1 and TRBJ1-2. The CDR3 length is 14 residues. Germline CDR1 DFQATT, CDR2 SNEGSKA (reference sequence). The CDR3 here is CSARGSGYESGYTF.

V is TRBV29-1 and J is TRBJ2-1; TCRdb calls TRBD2, which cannot be checked without DNA. The CDR3 extends over 15 amino acids. Per germline, CDR1 SQVTM and CDR2 ANQGSEA. The CDR3 here is CSVTGTSSSYNEQFF.

The chain is built from TRBV24-1 and TRBJ2-2; the TRBD1 assignment by TCRdb is unverifiable without DNA. CDR3 length: 17 amino acids. Germline V CDR1 and CDR2: KGHDR, SFDVKD. CDR3 amino acids: CATSDSGQGIRTGELFF.

The genes are TRBV11-2 and TRBJ2-2; TCRdb's D gene call, TRBD1, goes unchecked for lack of DNA. The germline V gene has CDR1 SGHAT and CDR2 FQNNGV. The CDR3 spans 18 residues. This CDR3 reads CASKPYSVGPPNTGELFF.